These 28 T cell receptor beta chains came from one sample sequenced in a study of CD8 T cells in ankylosing spondylitis. Via MiXCR, TCRdb re-called the 5' RACE reads, giving one row per CDR3 protein. Found here are 150,000 to 200,000 distinct CDR3 sequences, under 35% of them singletons; the top ten hold 4.5% to 6%. Sequenced input: synovial fluid, either unsorted or a sorted T cell fraction (not recorded which). Receptor source: a male donor with ankylosing spondylitis.

The chain is built from TRBV11-2 and TRBJ2-6; 11 bases align to TRBD2. The CDR3 is made up of 20 amino acids. Germline V gene sequence: CDR1 SGHAT, CDR2 FQNNGV. Trimming took 0 bases from V and 0 from J; bases not matched to a gene: 7. The DNA for the CDR3 is TGTGCCAGCAGCTTAGATCTAGCGGGGGGCCCAAGCTCTGGGGCCAACGTCCTGACTTTC. It is translated as CASSLDLAGGPSSGANVLTF.

This chain uses TRBV20-1 with TRBJ1-5; no definite D call. CDR1 and CDR2 from the germline V gene are DFQATT and SNEGSKA (reference sequence). This CDR3 contains 14 residues. Trimming pared 1 base from V and 1 base from J, leaving 8 bases between. CDR3 in DNA: TGCAGTGCTAGAGTAAAGGGAAGCAATCAGCCCCAGCATTTT. It is translated as CSARVKGSNQPQHF.

The V gene is TRBV11-2, the J gene TRBJ1-2, with D possibly being TRBD1 (6 bases). Germline V gives CDR1 SGHAT, CDR2 FQNNGV. V was trimmed by 2 bases and J by 4 bases, leaving 11 bases between them. There are 14 residues in the CDR3. The CDR3 loop is CASSLRRDIYGYTF. The DNA for the CDR3 is TGTGCCAGCAGCTTACGCCGGGACATCTATGGCTACACCTTC.

The chain carries TRBV2 and TRBJ2-4; TRBD2 is a possible D gene (6 bases). Germline assignment: CDR1 SNHLY and CDR2 FYNNEI. V was clipped by 6 bases and J by 8 bases, with 20 bases between them. The CDR3 is 15 residues long. Here the CDR3 DNA reads TGTGCCAGCAGCAACCCCTCGGGAGCCTCGTACATTCAGTACTTC. Protein sequence: CASSNPSGASYIQYF.

The rearrangement links TRBV12-3 or TRBV12-4 to TRBJ1-1; maybe TRBD1 (5 bases). The V end was cut by 4 bases, the J end by 1 base, with 13 bases between. This CDR3 is built from 15 residues. CDR3 nucleotides: TGTGCCAGCAGTTCGTTCGGGGGGGGGAACACTGAAGCTTTCTTT. It codes for CASSSFGGGNTEAFF.

This clonotype was observed a handful of times. The chain couples TRBV5-1 to TRBJ2-1; D tentatively fits TRBD1 or TRBD2 (5 bases each). V was pared by 0 bases and J by 7 bases, with 11 bases between. Germline V lookup: CDR1 SGHRS, CDR2 YFSETQ. The length of the CDR3 is 14 residues. CDR3 coding DNA: TGCGCCAGCAGCTTGGCCTCGGGGCCAAATGAGCAGTTCTTC. It codes for CASSLASGPNEQFF. Looking up the rest from reference TRBV5-1 and TRBJ2-1 gives the full variable domain: KAGVTQTPRYLIKTRGQQVTLSCSPISGHRSVSWYQQTPGQGLQFLFEYFSETQRNKGNFPGRFSGRQFSNSRSEMNVSTLELGDSALYLCASSLASGPNEQFFGPGTRLTVL.

This clonotype occurred a few times. V usage is TRBV10-3 and J usage is TRBJ1-5; 8 nucleotides align to TRBD1. Germline loops: CDR1 ENHRY, CDR2 SYGVKD. J was trimmed by 8 bases and V by 7 bases; bases with no gene match: 7. The CDR3 extends over 13 amino acids. CDR3 in amino acids: CAITDREGEPQHF. As DNA, the CDR3 is TGTGCCATCACGGACAGGGAAGGTGAGCCCCAGCATTTT.

The table lists this clonotype with a few counts. The gene calls are TRBV7-9 and TRBJ2-5; weak D call: TRBD2 (6 bases). The length of the CDR3 is 14 residues. V lost 2 bases and J lost 4, with 11 bases in between. Germline-derived CDR1 and CDR2 are SEHNR and FQNEAQ (reference sequence). The CDR3 is CASSLIGGTETQYF. DNA for the CDR3: TGTGCCAGCAGCTTAATCGGCGGGACAGAGACCCAGTACTTC. Combining the CDR3 with reference TRBV7-9 and TRBJ2-5 gives the whole variable domain DTGVSQNPRHKITKRGQNVTFRCDPISEHNRLYWYRQTLGQGPEFLTYFQNEAQLEKSRLLSDRFSAERPKGSFSTLEIQRTEQGDSAMYLCASSLIGGTETQYFGPGTRLLVL.

This clonotype was detected ten times or more. The chain recombines TRBV20-1 with TRBJ1-6, with a weak D call TRBD1 (5 bases). The CDR3 has 15 amino acids. CDR1 is DFQATT, CDR2 SNEGSKA, per germline (reference sequence). Trimming left V 0 bases short and J 5 bases short, with 11 bases between. The DNA for the CDR3 is TGCAGTGCTAGAGAGGGGCAGGGAAATAATTCACCCCTCCACTTT. Its protein product is CSAREGQGNNSPLHF.

V gene TRBV6-6 combines with J gene TRBJ2-1; TRBD1 aligns across 8 bases. This CDR3 contains 13 residues. V was pared by 6 bases and J by 10 bases, with 8 bases of the junction left unmatched. CDR1 is MNHNY, CDR2 SVGAGI, per germline (reference sequence). CDR3 sequence (DNA): TGTGCCAGCAGGGACAGGGACCTGGAGGAGCAGTTCTTC. As protein: CASRDRDLEEQFF.

The CDR3 DNA follows: TGCGCCAGCAGCTTTTCAGATGCGAACACTGAAGCTTTCTTT. Translation: CASSFSDANTEAFF. This rearrangement joins TRBV5-1 to TRBJ1-1, with no clear D. The CDR3 spans 14 residues. Germline lookup yields CDR1 SGHRS and CDR2 YFSETQ. V lost 2 bases to trimming and J lost 1 base, with 9 bases between them.

This clonotype was recorded many times. The CDR3 DNA reads as TGTGCCACCAGTGATGGGGTCGGGCCCAGTGGGGCATACGAGCAGTACTTC. This translates into CATSDGVGPSGAYEQYF. The V gene is TRBV24-1, the J gene TRBJ2-7, with TRBD1 as a possible D gene (5 bases). The germline V gene encodes CDR1 KGHDR and CDR2 SFDVKD. The germline V and J ends were trimmed by 3 bases and 4 bases, with 21 bases remaining between them. The length of the CDR3 is 17 residues.

The chain joins TRBV20-1 to TRBJ2-5; 9 positions agree with TRBD1. The junction had 5 bases not matched to a gene; V was cut back by 6 bases and J by 0 bases. CDR1 is DFQATT, CDR2 SNEGSKA, per germline (reference sequence). This CDR3 is 14 amino acids long. CDR3 loop: CSAPNRGHQETQYF. The CDR3, as DNA: TGCAGTGCCCCTAACAGGGGGCACCAAGAGACCCAGTACTTC.

The CDR3 nucleotides read TGTGCCAGCAGTGGTGGTGAGCAGTTCTTC. The encoded protein is CASSGGEQFF. V usage is TRBV2 and J usage is TRBJ2-1, with D unclear. CDR1 is SNHLY, CDR2 FYNNEI, per germline. V was shortened by 4 bases and J by 9 bases, with 4 bases between the two germline ends. This CDR3 comprises 10 residues.

This clonotype turned up a few times. The chain is built from TRBV20-1 and TRBJ2-5; 7 bases map to TRBD1. CDR3 length: 14 amino acids. Trimming cost V 5 bases and J 2 bases; bases outside gene matches: 8. Looked up from germline, CDR1 is DFQATT and CDR2 is SNEGSKA (reference sequence). CDR3 sequence (DNA): TGCAGTGCTCGCAGGACAGGCGTTCAAGAGACCCAGTACTTC. Translated, it gives CSARRTGVQETQYF.

This clonotype was seen more than once but under ten times. The V call is TRBV18, the J call TRBJ2-7; a weak D match, TRBD1 (6 bases). The germline V gene has CDR1 KGHSH and CDR2 LQKENI. The V end lost 5 bases, the J end lost 6 bases, and 17 bases lay between the germline ends. There are 14 residues in the CDR3. The CDR3 DNA sequence: TGTGCCAGCTCAGCGGCAGGGGACGTAGGCGAGCAGTACTTC. Translation gives CASSAAGDVGEQYF. The full variable domain, completed using reference TRBV18 and TRBJ2-7, is NAGVMQNPRHLVRRRGQEARLRCSPMKGHSHVYWYRQLPEEGLKFMVYLQKENIIDESGMPKERFSAEFPKEGPSILRIQQVVRGDSAAYFCASSAAGDVGEQYFGPGTRLTVT.

The V and J genes are TRBV7-9 and TRBJ1-1; possibly TRBD1 for D (5 bases). The CDR3 consists of 15 residues. The germline CDR1 and CDR2 sequences are SEHNR and FQNEAQ (reference sequence). Trimming stripped 5 bases from V and 4 bases from J, with 17 bases between. The CDR3 sequence: CASSHGSGGTTEAFF. CDR3 coding DNA: TGTGCCAGCAGCCACGGTTCGGGGGGAACCACTGAAGCTTTCTTT.

This clonotype showed up just a few times. The chain has TRBV9 and TRBJ2-7; 10 bases are shared with TRBD2. Germline values: CDR1 SGDLS, CDR2 YYNGEE. J gave up 0 bases and V 4 bases, and 7 bases lay outside the gene matches. There are 16 residues in the CDR3. The CDR3 coding sequence is TGTGCCAGCAGCCCCCAAGCGGGAGGGAGCTCCTACGAGCAGTACTTC. Translation: CASSPQAGGSSYEQYF. Variable domain in full (rest from reference TRBV9 and TRBJ2-7): DSGVTQTPKHLITATGQRVTLRCSPRSGDLSVYWYQQSLDQGLQFLIQYYNGEERAKGNILERFSAQQFPDLHSELNLSSLELGDSALYFCASSPQAGGSSYEQYFGPGTRLTVT.

This clonotype was recorded at least ten times. CDR3 nucleotide sequence: TGTGCCAGCAGCTTGTCCCTGACAGCTCCCTACAATGAGCAGTTCTTC. This translates into CASSLSLTAPYNEQFF. The chain has TRBV5-6 and TRBJ2-1, with D maybe TRBD1 (5 bases). The CDR3 loop spans 16 amino acids. Germline V gene sequence: CDR1 SGHDT, CDR2 YYEEEE. V lost 1 base, J lost 2 bases, and 13 bases lay in between. Together with reference TRBV5-6 and TRBJ2-1, the CDR3 gives the full variable domain: DAGVTQSPTHLIKTRGQQVTLRCSPKSGHDTVSWYQQALGQGPQFIFQYYEEEERQRGNFPDRFSGHQFPNYSSELNVNALLLGDSALYLCASSLSLTAPYNEQFFGPGTRLTVL.

The chain is built from TRBV10-3 and TRBJ1-1; 7 nucleotides match TRBD1. Germline trimming cut 6 bases from V and 4 bases from J; bases unmatched to any gene: 8. This CDR3 is built from 14 residues. Per the germline V gene, CDR1 is ENHRY and CDR2 is SYGVKD. In DNA form, the CDR3 reads TGTGCCATCAGGGAAGGGGGCGGTGGCACTGAAGCTTTCTTT. The encoded protein is CAIREGGGGTEAFF.

The CDR3 DNA reads TGTGCCAGCAGCCAGGGTCGGGATGAGCAGTTCTTC. Protein: CASSQGRDEQFF. J is TRBJ2-1 and V is TRBV3-1; D ambiguous. The CDR3 covers 12 residues. V lost 3 bases to trimming and J lost 8 bases, with 8 bases between them. The germline V gene encodes CDR1 LGHDT and CDR2 YNNKEL (reference sequence).

In this sample, this clonotype turned up many times. CDR3 in amino acids: CASSLAGKDNQETQYF. CDR3 DNA sequence: TGTGCCAGCAGCTTAGCGGGAAAGGACAACCAAGAGACCCAGTACTTC. The V gene is TRBV7-9, the J gene TRBJ2-5; possible D gene TRBD1, 5 bases. CDR3 length: 16 residues. V lost 0 bases, J lost 0 bases, and 11 bases lay in between. The germline CDR1 and CDR2 sequences are SEHNR and FQNEAQ (reference sequence).

The chain is built from TRBV6-5 and TRBJ1-2; perhaps TRBD1 as D (5 bases). Germline V gives CDR1 MNHEY, CDR2 SVGAGI. This CDR3 spans 15 amino acids. V gave up 1 base and J gave up 4 bases, with 13 bases separating them. The CDR3 nucleotides are TGTGCCAGCAGTTACTTGGGGGAGGTGAGCTATGGCTACACCTTC. Encoded protein: CASSYLGEVSYGYTF.

This clonotype showed up just once. CDR3 sequence: CASSRGSYEQYF. CDR3 DNA: TGTGCCAGCAGCCGGGGCTCCTACGAGCAGTACTTC. The chain recombines TRBV3-1 with TRBJ2-7; D is uncertain. Trimming cost V 4 bases and J 0 bases, with 4 bases left between them. This CDR3 has 12 amino acids. Germline assignment: CDR1 LGHDT and CDR2 YNNKEL (reference sequence).

The V gene is TRBV30, the J gene TRBJ1-5; the D gene is possibly TRBD1 (5 bases). Trimming stripped 2 bases from V and 9 bases from J, with 17 bases between. Germline V CDR1 and CDR2: GTSNPN, SVGIG (reference sequence). The CDR3 is 14 residues long. CDR3 sequence reads: CAWSLQVQGGPQHF. For the CDR3, the DNA is TGTGCCTGGAGTCTCCAGGTGCAGGGAGGGCCCCAGCATTTT.

This clonotype came up many times. This chain uses TRBV7-9 with TRBJ1-3; D perhaps matches TRBD1 (6 bases). The CDR3 is made up of 17 amino acids. V lost 5 bases and J 0 bases, leaving 17 bases between the germline ends. CDR1 and CDR2 from the germline V gene are SEHNR and FQNEAQ (reference sequence). CDR3 DNA sequence: TGTGCCAGCAGCCCCGGGGGACATTCCGTCTCTGGAAACACCATATATTTT. Amino acids: CASSPGGHSVSGNTIYF.

The sample holds a few counts of this clonotype. This chain connects TRBV5-1 to TRBJ2-2, with D tentatively TRBD2 (5 bases). Germline CDR1 and CDR2: SGHRS and YFSETQ. The CDR3 is 19 residues long. V gave up 0 bases and J gave up 0 bases, with 18 bases separating them. The CDR3 nucleotides read TGCGCCAGCAGCTTGGCCCGAGGGCCCACAGATCCGAACACCGGGGAGCTGTTTTTT. It specifies CASSLARGPTDPNTGELFF.

This chain links TRBV6-2 or TRBV6-3 with TRBJ1-1, with a weak D call TRBD1 (6 bases). The CDR3 length is 14 residues. Germline-derived CDR1 and CDR2 are MNHEY and SVGEGT. V lost 6 bases and J 5 bases, leaving 16 bases between the germline ends. CDR3 amino acids: CASSPRGGRTEAFF. The CDR3 nucleotides read TGTGCCAGCAGCCCTAGGGGGGGGAGGACTGAAGCTTTCTTT.